Shown below are 16 T cell receptor beta chains from a single sample sequenced in a study of radiotherapy plus CTLA-4 blockade in lung cancer. Here immunoSEQ multiplex PCR was the method, and the copy in TCRdb shows in-frame clones only, minus some. The sample shows more than 25,000 clones, 75% to 85% of them seen only once. Here the sequenced sample was peripheral blood, taken from a patient treated with radiotherapy plus ipilimumab. These receptors originate from a human donor with non-small cell lung cancer that progressed on radiotherapy plus ipilimumab.

The rearrangement joins TRBV6-1 to TRBJ1-4, with unresolved D. CDR1 is MNHNS and CDR2 is SASEGT in the germline V gene. Trimming took 4 bases from V and 4 from J, leaving 4 bases between them. CDR3 size: 12 residues. The CDR3 DNA reads TGTGCCAGCAGTGCATATAATGAAAAACTGTTTTTT. Protein sequence: CASSAYNEKLFF.

This clone was detected only a few times. One end of the junction is discordant with germline, which a read error may explain. This chain links TRBV28 with TRBJ1-1; D uncertain. Germline CDR1 reads MDHEN; CDR2 reads SYDVKM. The CDR3 runs to 14 residues. The CDR3 loop reads CASSSLLEHTEAFF. DNA of the CDR3: TGTGCCAGCAGTTCCCTCCTCGAGCACACAGAAGCTTTCTTT.

The rearrangement links TRBV7-9 to TRBJ2-1; 7 bases map to TRBD2. CDR1 and CDR2 from the germline V gene are SEHNR and FQNEAQ (reference sequence). J was trimmed by 3 bases and V by 3 bases; bases with no gene match: 8. CDR3 length: 16 amino acids. The CDR3 DNA follows: TGTGCCAGCAGCTTTGGGCTAGCGGACCTCTACAATGAGCAGTTCTTC. Its protein is CASSFGLADLYNEQFF.

The chain recombines TRBV5-6 with TRBJ1-1; D may be TRBD1 (5 bases). With 0 bases removed from V and 0 bases from J, the gap between germline ends came to 9 bases. The V gene's germline CDR1 is SGHDT and CDR2 YYEEEE. There are 15 residues in the CDR3. Written as DNA, the CDR3 is TGTGCCAGCAGCTTGGTGGGGGACCTGAACACTGAAGCTTTCTTT. This translates into CASSLVGDLNTEAFF.

The chain joins TRBV10-3 to TRBJ2-6; a possible D gene is TRBD2 (6 bases). Deletions cut 0 bases from V and 2 bases from J, with 11 bases between. The CDR3 length is 17 residues. Germline CDR1 ENHRY, CDR2 SYGVKD. This CDR3 is CAISESKAGTGANVLTF. CDR3 in DNA: TGTGCCATCAGTGAGTCGAAGGCGGGGACTGGGGCCAACGTCCTGACTTTC.

This clone turned up a few times. The chain employs TRBV6-6 and TRBJ2-7; D is undetermined. CDR1 is MNHNY, CDR2 SVGAGI, per germline (reference sequence). The CDR3 contains 13 residues. Between the trimmed V and J ends, which lost 2 bases and 4 bases, there was a span of 9 bases. The CDR3 DNA follows: TGTGCCAGCAGTTACCCGGGCCCATACGAGCAGTACTTC. Its translation: CASSYPGPYEQYF.

This chain links TRBV7-9 with TRBJ2-7; no definite D call. Trimming removed 2 bases from V and 6 bases from J, with 14 bases in between. The CDR3 has 14 residues. The germline gives CDR1 SEHNR, CDR2 FQNEAQ (reference sequence). This CDR3 is CASSLSGPVVEQYF. The CDR3 DNA reads TGTGCCAGCAGCTTATCTGGCCCCGTAGTCGAGCAGTACTTC. Filled out from reference TRBV7-9 and TRBJ2-7, the complete variable domain reads DTGVSQNPRHKITKRGQNVTFRCDPISEHNRLYWYRQTLGQGPEFLTYFQNEAQLEKSRLLSDRFSAERPKGSFSTLEIQRTEQGDSAMYLCASSLSGPVVEQYFGPGTRLTVT.

The gene calls are TRBV18 and TRBJ1-1; the D gene is possibly TRBD1 (5 bases). This CDR3 spans 14 amino acids. V shed 5 bases and J shed 6 bases, with 16 bases lying between them. Germline assignment: CDR1 KGHSH and CDR2 LQKENI. CDR3 sequence reads: CASSAFTGEAEAFF. CDR3 coding DNA: TGTGCCAGCTCAGCTTTTACAGGAGAAGCTGAAGCTTTCTTT.

The genes are TRBV11-2 and TRBJ2-5; D gene uncertain. Per the germline V gene, CDR1 is SGHAT and CDR2 is FQNNGV. CDR3 length: 13 amino acids. V lost 0 bases and J lost 5, with 7 bases in between. The CDR3 is CASSLEPEETQYF. The CDR3 DNA is TGTGCCAGCAGCTTAGAACCGGAGGAGACCCAGTACTTC. Combining the CDR3 with reference TRBV11-2 and TRBJ2-5 gives the whole variable domain EAGVAQSPRYKIIEKRQSVAFWCNPISGHATLYWYQQILGQGPKLLIQFQNNGVVDDSQLPKDRFSAERLKGVDSTLKIQPAKLEDSAVYLCASSLEPEETQYFGPGTRLLVL.

This chain links TRBV5-1 with TRBJ2-5; 7 bases align to TRBD2. Looked up from germline, CDR1 is SGHRS and CDR2 is YFSETQ. The V segment lost 0 bases and the J segment 1 base; nucleotides outside the gene matches: 0. The CDR3 consists of 14 residues. The CDR3: CASSLGGGQETQYF. DNA for the CDR3: TGCGCCAGCAGCTTGGGCGGGGGCCAAGAGACCCAGTACTTC.

The genes are TRBV7-9 and TRBJ2-1; 9 nucleotides match TRBD2. CDR3 length equals 17 residues. V trimming: 1 base; J trimming: 2 bases; junction bases outside the gene matches: 6. Germline lookup yields CDR1 SEHNR and CDR2 FQNEAQ (reference sequence). The CDR3 reads CASSLGVAGAPYNEQFF. The DNA of the CDR3 is TGTGCCAGCAGCTTAGGGGTAGCGGGAGCGCCCTACAATGAGCAGTTCTTC.

The J gene is TRBJ2-3, the V gene TRBV7-2, with TRBD2 matching 11 bases. The CDR3 covers 18 residues. Germline loops: CDR1 SGHTA, CDR2 FQGNSA. Trimming at V came to 2 bases and at J to 0 bases, leaving 7 bases not matched to a gene. CDR3 coding DNA: TGTGCCAGCAGCTTAAGCCCTCTAGCGGGGGGCAGCACAGATACGCAGTATTTT. Residues: CASSLSPLAGGSTDTQYF.

The chain is built from TRBV29-1 and TRBJ2-5; D possibly corresponds to TRBD1 (6 bases). Germline V gene data show CDR1 as SQVTM and CDR2 as ANQGSEA. CDR3 length equals 14 residues. Trimming removed 5 bases from V and 0 bases from J, with 13 bases in between. The CDR3 loop reads CSVRPGQNQETQYF. The CDR3 bases are TGCAGCGTTAGACCCGGACAGAACCAAGAGACCCAGTACTTC.

The chain combines TRBV9 with TRBJ2-2; D may correspond to TRBD1 or TRBD2 (6 bases each). CDR3 length: 15 residues. Germline V CDR1 and CDR2: SGDLS, YYNGEE. The V end lost 2 bases, the J end lost 4 bases, and 12 bases lay between the germline ends. The CDR3 loop reads CASSVGGRGTGELFF. CDR3 DNA sequence: TGTGCCAGCAGCGTTGGGGGGCGGGGCACCGGGGAGCTGTTTTTT.

The chain is built from TRBV7-7 and TRBJ2-1, with D unresolved. Per germline, CDR1 SSHAT and CDR2 FNYEAQ (reference sequence). The CDR3 is 16 amino acids. The V end was cut by 5 bases, the J end by 0 bases, with 14 bases between. The CDR3 reads CASSTGRPSSYNEQFF. Written as DNA, the CDR3 is TGTGCCAGCAGCACTGGACGGCCGAGCTCCTACAATGAGCAGTTCTTC.

This rearrangement joins TRBV18 to TRBJ1-4; D uncertain. V dropped 0 bases and J dropped 7 bases, with 3 bases sitting between them. There are 12 residues in the CDR3. CDR1 is KGHSH, CDR2 LQKENI, per germline. The CDR3 reads CASSPPGEKLFF. The CDR3 nucleotides read TGTGCCAGCTCACCACCGGGTGAAAAACTGTTTTTT.